The entry below gives a single TCR beta chain sequence along with its context. Antigen: not known. Possible read error: a much larger clone is one base away. TCRdb's copy holds only in-frame clones and misses some; the assay was immunoSEQ multiplex PCR. The sample contains about 440,000 clones, 90% of which appear only once. The data are from a study of Ad26.COV2.S vaccination and SARS-CoV-2 variants. At the level of the study: A participant enrolled in the COV1001 Ad26.COV2.S trial arm provided the sample.

The CDR3 spans 11 residues. Trimming shortened V by 5 bases and J by 0 bases, and 2 bases separated the two germline ends. General observations from the study: The authors reported substantial breadth in spike-specific CD8+ and CD4+ T cell responses after vaccination. Higher spike-specific TCR breadth was found in vaccine recipients than in placebo recipients.

The sample's treatment: some 19 received Ad26.COV2.S at low or high dose, single or two shots; five or six received placebo; per-sample allocation not given. Specimens were obtained on day 63 following the first vaccine or placebo injection. As its vector, the vaccine had Ad26, which expressed Wuhan-strain SARS-CoV-2 spike. The V call is TRBV12-3 or TRBV12-4, the J call TRBJ2-7, with D hard to call. The receptor was derived from a person aged 18-65 years who received the Ad26.COV2.S COVID-19 vaccine or a placebo. The source material was peripheral blood, sampled in a trial of Ad26.COV2.S vaccine versus placebo. The CDR3 DNA follows: TGTGCCAGCAGTGTCTCCTACGAGCAGTACTTC. This gives the protein CASSVSYEQYF.